The present T cell receptor (beta chain) was sequenced within a study of type 1 regulatory T cells. Overall study context: This in vitro CD4 product, T-allo10, is enriched for Tr1 cells and alloantigen-specific.

TCRdb passed the reads through MiXCR, listing each CDR3 protein once. The sample shows about 24,000 distinct CDR3 sequences, 72% of them seen only once. As concerns this clonotype: Its antigen is unknown.

The graft donor-derived T-allo10 cells reportedly recognize host alloantigens, are anergic, and suppress alloantigen-specifically. J lost 2 bases, V lost 4 bases, and 2 bases had no gene match. This CDR3 has 16 amino acids. Germline loops: CDR1 SGHRS, CDR2 YFSETQ. The TCR comes from a human donor in good health. V gene TRBV5-1 combines with J gene TRBJ2-1; 14 bases map to TRBD2. Sequencing was done on a sample of cultured T cells, either the whole culture or a sorted T cell fraction (not recorded which). The subset is: Tr1-enriched cell product generated in vitro against host alloantigens. CDR3 coding DNA: TGCGCCAGCAGCCAGACTAGCGGGGGGGCCTACAATGAGCAGTTCTTC. Translation: CASSQTSGGAYNEQFF.